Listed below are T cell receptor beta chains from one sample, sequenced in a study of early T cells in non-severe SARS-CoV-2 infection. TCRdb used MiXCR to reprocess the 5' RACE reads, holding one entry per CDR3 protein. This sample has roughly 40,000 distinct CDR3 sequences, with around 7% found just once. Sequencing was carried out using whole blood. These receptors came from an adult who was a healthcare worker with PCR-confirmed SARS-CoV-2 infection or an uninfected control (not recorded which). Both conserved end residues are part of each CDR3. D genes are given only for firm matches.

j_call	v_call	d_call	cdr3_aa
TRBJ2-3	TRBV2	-	CASILTGGEGDTQYF
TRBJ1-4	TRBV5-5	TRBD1	CASSFGWDRGNEKLFF
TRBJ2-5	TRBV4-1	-	CASSQEPPVSQETQYF
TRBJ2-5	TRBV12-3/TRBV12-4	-	CASTLPDGGRTQYF
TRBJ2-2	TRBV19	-	CASSIVAGTTGELFF
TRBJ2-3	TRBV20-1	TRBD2	CSARDRASGAVTDTQYF
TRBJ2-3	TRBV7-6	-	CASSLEGVGTDTQYF
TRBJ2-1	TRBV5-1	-	CASSFTRSSYNEQFF
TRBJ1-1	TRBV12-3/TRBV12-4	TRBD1	CASSNYRGLNTEAFF
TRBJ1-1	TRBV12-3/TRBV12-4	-	CASSLYRYTEAFF
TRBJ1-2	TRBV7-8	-	CASSLVANYGYTF
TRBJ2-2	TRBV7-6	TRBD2	CASSLDPSWTSHTGELFF
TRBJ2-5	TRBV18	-	CASSPARVRSYQETQYF